This T cell receptor beta chain is from a study of shared clonotypes between healthy human individuals. Overall study context: Three plates were used per donor for CD4 naive, three for CD4 memory, two for CD8 naive and one for CD8 memory.

There are a few counts of this clone. Authors' data handling: For the immunoSEQ data, sequences were junction-only without quality scores, so filtering differed. The data were produced by immunoSEQ multiplex PCR, yet TCRdb's version contains in-frame clones alone and is incomplete. The V and J calls and the clone size are those of that table, but D and trimming were determined from the DNA. The sample has millions of clones, roughly 94% seen once. V was pared by 5 bases and J by 7 bases, with 14 bases between. CDR1 and CDR2 from the germline V gene are MDHEN and SYDVKM. This CDR3 has 13 residues. This rearrangement joins TRBV28 to TRBJ1-2; D not certain. Sample: naive CD4+ T cells sorted from blood. Described subset: CD45RA+ positively selected. This TCR derives from a young man in good health. The CDR3: CASSLQVSGGYTF. CDR3 DNA: TGTGCCAGCAGTCTCCAGGTCTCCGGTGGCTACACCTTC.